Sequencing of this T cell receptor beta chain was carried out in a study of T cells in Graves' hyperthyroidism and ophthalmopathy. At least 3 on the Clinical Activity Score was recorded for ophthalmopathy patients, who also had NOSPECS grade at least 4 and duration under 3 months. Researchers took RNA transcripts and amplified the TCR beta CDR3 regions from them. Initially, a first-round RT-PCR of the TCR CDR3 employed the HTBI primer set. TCRdb re-called the multiplex PCR reads through MiXCR, storing one row per CDR3 protein. The table has more than 500,000 distinct CDR3 sequences, roughly a sixth seen once. V was pared by 3 bases and J by 7 bases, with 2 bases of the junction left unmatched. CDR3 length: 13 residues. Germline V CDR1 and CDR2: SGDLS, YYNGEE.

This TCR was recovered from a woman aged 25 to 39 with Graves' ophthalmopathy. Source material: blood. This chain joins TRBV9 and TRBJ2-2, with TRBD2 identical over 8 bases. As DNA, the CDR3 is TGTGCCAGCAGCGGCGGGAGGTACGGGGAGCTGTTTTTT. Translating gives CASSGGRYGELFF. The full variable domain, its missing parts supplied by reference TRBV9 and TRBJ2-2, is DSGVTQTPKHLITATGQRVTLRCSPRSGDLSVYWYQQSLDQGLQFLIQYYNGEERAKGNILERFSAQQFPDLHSELNLSSLELGDSALYFCASSGGRYGELFFGEGSRLTVL.